The rows below give T cell receptor beta chains drawn from one sample of a study of cytomegalovirus exposure and HLA in healthy donors. The assay was immunoSEQ multiplex PCR, and TCRdb's table has in-frame clones only and misses some. The sample has around 80,000 clones. Sequencing was done on a sample of PBMCs. These receptors were taken from a boy younger than 18 in good health and CMV-seronegative. Each CDR3 is given with its conserved first and last residue. Each record gives: V gene, J gene, D gene, CDR3 DNA, CDR3 protein. D genes are given only for firm matches.

TRBV19	TRBJ2-7	NA	TGTGCCAGTAAAAATCGGGAAGGATCCTACGAGCAGTACTTC	CASKNREGSYEQYF
TRBV7-3	TRBJ1-1	NA	TGTGCCAGCAGCCTATACAGGGTGAACACTGAAGCTTTCTTT	CASSLYRVNTEAFF
TRBV6-1	TRBJ1-1	NA	TGTGCCAGTTTAGTCCAGGGGCGGTCCACTGAAGCTTTCTTT	CASLVQGRSTEAFF
TRBV28	TRBJ2-1	TRBD1	TGTGCCAGCAGGATGGGACAGGGGGCATCTGAGCAGTTCTTC	CASRMGQGASEQFF
TRBV4-1	TRBJ1-6	NA	TGCGCCAGCAGCCAAGATCCCGGGGATAATTCACCCCTCCACTTT	CASSQDPGDNSPLHF
TRBV18	TRBJ1-2	NA	TGTGCCAGCTCTCCCGACCGGGACTATGGCTACACCTTC	CASSPDRDYGYTF
TRBV7-8	TRBJ2-7	TRBD1	TGTGCCAGCAGCCCCACGGACAGGGGGCTCTACGAGCAGTACTTC	CASSPTDRGLYEQYF
TRBV5-1	TRBJ2-3	NA	TGCGCCAGCAGCTTGGCCTATAGCACAGATACGCAGTATTTT	CASSLAYSTDTQYF
TRBV4-1	TRBJ1-5	NA	TGCGCCAGCAGCCAAGTGTTGGGCGTTGGCAATCAGCCCCAGCATTTT	CASSQVLGVGNQPQHF
TRBV30	TRBJ1-5	TRBD1	TGTGCCTGGAGCCAATACAGAAAGACAGGGGCCTTTGGCAATCAGCCCCAGCATTTT	CAWSQYRKTGAFGNQPQHF
TRBV6-5	TRBJ2-7	TRBD1	TGTGCCAGCAGTTACCTACAGGGGACCCACGAGCAGTACTTC	CASSYLQGTHEQYF
TRBV5-1	TRBJ1-3	NA	TGCGCCAGCAGCTCCAACTCACGCTCTGGAAACACCATATATTTT	CASSSNSRSGNTIYF
TRBV30	TRBJ2-5	TRBD1	TGTGCCTGGACAGGGACAGGCCACCAAGAGACCCAGTACTTC	CAWTGTGHQETQYF
TRBV5-1	TRBJ2-2	NA	TGCGCCAGCAGCTTGGGTCGACAGGACCGAACCGGGGAGCTGTTTTTT	CASSLGRQDRTGELFF
TRBV6-1	TRBJ2-7	NA	TGTGCCAGCAGTGAAGATTTTAGGACTTACGAGCAGTACTTC	CASSEDFRTYEQYF
TRBV9	TRBJ2-2	NA	TGTGCCAGCAGCGCCCCAACGGCCGGGGAGCTGTTTTTT	CASSAPTAGELFF
TRBV11-3	TRBJ2-7	TRBD2	TGTGCCAGCAGCTTAGATAGAGCGGGGGTCTCCGAGCAGTACTTC	CASSLDRAGVSEQYF
TRBV6-5	TRBJ2-2	TRBD1	TGTGCCAGCAGTTGCTACAGACAGGGCCACGGGGAGCTGTTTTTT	CASSCYRQGHGELFF
TRBV5-1	TRBJ2-7	TRBD2	TGCGCCAGCACTCCGGGGAGGGGCGTCTACGAGCAGTACTTC	CASTPGRGVYEQYF
TRBV4-1	TRBJ1-2	TRBD1	TGCGCCAGCAGCCAAGTACAGGGGGCTGAATATGGCTACACCTTC	CASSQVQGAEYGYTF
TRBV25-1	TRBJ1-2	TRBD1	TGTGCCAGCAGTGATCCTCCGGGACAGGGGGCGAGCGGCTACACCTTC	CASSDPPGQGASGYTF
TRBV29-1	TRBJ1-1	NA	TGCAGCGTTGAACAAGGGAGTGACACTGAAGCTTTCTTT	CSVEQGSDTEAFF
TRBV9	TRBJ1-1	NA	TGTGCCAGCAGCGTAGCCCCCAGATTGAACACTGAAGCTTTCTTT	CASSVAPRLNTEAFF
TRBV30	TRBJ2-5	NA	TGTGCCTGGAGTGTAATAGGGGGAGAGACCCAGTACTTC	CAWSVIGGETQYF
TRBV15	TRBJ1-1	TRBD1	TGTGCCACCAGCGGACCGAACAGGGGGAACACTGAAGCTTTCTTT	CATSGPNRGNTEAFF
TRBV7-7	TRBJ2-1	NA	TGTGCCAGCAGCTTGGTAGCGAACAATGAGCAGTTCTTC	CASSLVANNEQFF
TRBV4-3	TRBJ2-1	NA	TGCGCCAGCAGCCAAGATCTTAACGGGAGCCCGTTCTTC	CASSQDLNGSPFF
TRBV5-5	TRBJ2-7	TRBD2	TGTGCCAGCAGCTGGCGGGAGGTCGAGCAGTACTTC	CASSWREVEQYF
TRBV30	TRBJ2-7	NA	TGTGCCTGGGGAGGGGATCCCGCCCGCGAGCAGTACTTC	CAWGGDPAREQYF
TRBV6-6	TRBJ1-1	NA	TGTGCCAGCACCTCGGACAGCTTTGAAGCTTTCTTT	CASTSDSFEAFF
TRBV11-2	TRBJ2-5	TRBD1	TGTGCCAGCAGCTTTTCGACAGGGGTGCAAGAGACCCAGTACTTC	CASSFSTGVQETQYF
TRBV19	TRBJ2-7	TRBD1	TGTGCCAGTAGTATTTCCGGGACAGGGGTATACGAGCAGTACTTC	CASSISGTGVYEQYF
TRBV5-1	TRBJ1-1	TRBD1	TGCGCCAGCACGATGGACAGGGGAGGAGAAGCTTTCTTT	CASTMDRGGEAFF
TRBV2	TRBJ1-1	TRBD1	TGTGCCAGCAGTGGACAGGGAGTCGGTGAAGCTTTCTTT	CASSGQGVGEAFF
TRBV5-4	TRBJ2-3	NA	TGTGCCAGCAGCTCCCTCACAGATACGCAGTATTTT	CASSSLTDTQYF
TRBV6-1	TRBJ2-7	NA	TGTGCCAGCAGTGTGGACCCCAGCGGCGAGCAGTACTTC	CASSVDPSGEQYF